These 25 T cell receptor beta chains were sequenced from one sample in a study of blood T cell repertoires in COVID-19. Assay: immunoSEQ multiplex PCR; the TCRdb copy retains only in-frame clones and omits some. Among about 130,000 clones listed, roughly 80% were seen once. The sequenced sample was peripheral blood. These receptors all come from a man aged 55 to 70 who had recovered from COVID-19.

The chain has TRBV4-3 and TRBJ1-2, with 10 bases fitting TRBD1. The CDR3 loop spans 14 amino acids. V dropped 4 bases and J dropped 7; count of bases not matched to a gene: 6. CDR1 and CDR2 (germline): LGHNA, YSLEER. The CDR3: CASSLSGTGAGYTF. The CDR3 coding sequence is TGCGCCAGCAGCCTTTCCGGGACAGGGGCTGGCTACACCTTC.

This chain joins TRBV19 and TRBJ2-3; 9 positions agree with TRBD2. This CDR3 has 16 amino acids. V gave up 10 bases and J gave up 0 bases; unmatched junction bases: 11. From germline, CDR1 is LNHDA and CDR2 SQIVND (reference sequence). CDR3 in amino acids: CATTAGGGPSTDTQYF. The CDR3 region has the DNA TGTGCCACCACCGCGGGAGGGGGCCCTAGCACAGATACGCAGTATTTT.

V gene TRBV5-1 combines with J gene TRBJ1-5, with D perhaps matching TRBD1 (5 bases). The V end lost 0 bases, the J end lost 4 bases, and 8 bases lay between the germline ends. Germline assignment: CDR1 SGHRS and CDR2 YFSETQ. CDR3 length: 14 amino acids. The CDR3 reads CASSLGQMNQPQHF. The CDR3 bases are TGCGCCAGCAGCTTGGGACAGATGAATCAGCCCCAGCATTTT.

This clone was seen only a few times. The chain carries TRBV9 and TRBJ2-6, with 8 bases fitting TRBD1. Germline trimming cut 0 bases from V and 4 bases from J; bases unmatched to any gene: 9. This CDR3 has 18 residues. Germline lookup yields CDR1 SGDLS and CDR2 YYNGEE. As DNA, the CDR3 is TGTGCCAGCAGCGTAGCGTCCCAGGGGGCGCTAGGGGCCAACGTCCTGACTTTC. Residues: CASSVASQGALGANVLTF.

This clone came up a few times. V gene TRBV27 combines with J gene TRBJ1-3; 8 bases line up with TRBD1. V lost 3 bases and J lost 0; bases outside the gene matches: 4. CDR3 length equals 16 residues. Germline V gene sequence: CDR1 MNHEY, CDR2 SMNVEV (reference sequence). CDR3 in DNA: TGTGCCAGCAGTTTCACCGGGACAGGCTCTGGAAACACCATATATTTT. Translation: CASSFTGTGSGNTIYF.

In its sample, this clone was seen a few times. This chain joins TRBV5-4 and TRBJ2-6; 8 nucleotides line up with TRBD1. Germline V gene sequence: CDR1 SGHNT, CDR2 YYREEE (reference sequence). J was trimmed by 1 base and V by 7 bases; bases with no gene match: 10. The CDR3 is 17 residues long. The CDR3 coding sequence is TGTGCCAGCGGGCAGGGGGCATTAGGATCTGGGGCCAACGTCCTGACTTTC. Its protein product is CASGQGALGSGANVLTF.

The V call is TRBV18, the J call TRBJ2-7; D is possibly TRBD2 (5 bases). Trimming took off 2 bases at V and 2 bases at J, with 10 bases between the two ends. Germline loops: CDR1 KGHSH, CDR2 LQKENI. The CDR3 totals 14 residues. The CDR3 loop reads CASSPDYSPYEQYF. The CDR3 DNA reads TGTGCCAGCTCACCAGACTACAGTCCCTACGAGCAGTACTTC.

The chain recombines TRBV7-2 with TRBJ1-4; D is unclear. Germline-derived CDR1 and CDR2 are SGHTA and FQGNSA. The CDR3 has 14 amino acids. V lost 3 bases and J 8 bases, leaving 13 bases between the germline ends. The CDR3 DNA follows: TGTGCCAGCAGCTTGCTCGGTACGCAAGAAAAACTGTTTTTT. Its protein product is CASSLLGTQEKLFF.

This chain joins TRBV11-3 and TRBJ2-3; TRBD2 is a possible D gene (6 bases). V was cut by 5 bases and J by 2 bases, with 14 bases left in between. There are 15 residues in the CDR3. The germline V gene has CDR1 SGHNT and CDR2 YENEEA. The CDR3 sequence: CASSRSGLLTDTQYF. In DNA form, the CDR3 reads TGTGCCAGCAGCCGCTCGGGACTGCTCACAGATACGCAGTATTTT.

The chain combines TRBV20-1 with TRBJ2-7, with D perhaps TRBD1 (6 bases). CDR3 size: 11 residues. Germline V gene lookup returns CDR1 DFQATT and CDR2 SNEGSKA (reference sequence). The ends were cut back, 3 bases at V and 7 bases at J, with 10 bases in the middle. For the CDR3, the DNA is TGCAGTGCTAGTTCCACAGGGGAGCAGTACTTC. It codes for CSASSTGEQYF.

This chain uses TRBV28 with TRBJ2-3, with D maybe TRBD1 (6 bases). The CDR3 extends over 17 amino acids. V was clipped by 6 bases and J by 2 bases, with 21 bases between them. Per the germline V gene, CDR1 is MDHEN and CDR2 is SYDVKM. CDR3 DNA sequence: TGTGCCAGCAGCCCCCAGTCAGGGGTCCTCTACACAGATACGCAGTATTTT. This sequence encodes CASSPQSGVLYTDTQYF.

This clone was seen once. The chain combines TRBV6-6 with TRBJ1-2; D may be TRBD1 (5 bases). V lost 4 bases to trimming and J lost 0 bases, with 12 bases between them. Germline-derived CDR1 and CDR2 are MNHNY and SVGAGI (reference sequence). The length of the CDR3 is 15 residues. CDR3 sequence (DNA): TGTGCCAGCAGTTCCCCAGGGAATCCTAACTATGGCTACACCTTC. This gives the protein CASSSPGNPNYGYTF.

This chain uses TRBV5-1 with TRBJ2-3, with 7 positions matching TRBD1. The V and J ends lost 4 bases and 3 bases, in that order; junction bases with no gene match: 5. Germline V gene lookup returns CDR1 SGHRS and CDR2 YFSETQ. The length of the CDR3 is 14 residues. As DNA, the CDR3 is TGCGCCAGCAGCCTCGACAGGGAAACAGATACGCAGTATTTT. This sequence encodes CASSLDRETDTQYF.

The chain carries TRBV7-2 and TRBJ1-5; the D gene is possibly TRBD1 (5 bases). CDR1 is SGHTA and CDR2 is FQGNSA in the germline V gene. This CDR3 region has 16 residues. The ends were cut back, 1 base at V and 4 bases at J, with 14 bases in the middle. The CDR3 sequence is CASSLGAGKRNQPQHF. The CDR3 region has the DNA TGTGCCAGCAGCTTAGGGGCAGGGAAAAGAAATCAGCCCCAGCATTTT.

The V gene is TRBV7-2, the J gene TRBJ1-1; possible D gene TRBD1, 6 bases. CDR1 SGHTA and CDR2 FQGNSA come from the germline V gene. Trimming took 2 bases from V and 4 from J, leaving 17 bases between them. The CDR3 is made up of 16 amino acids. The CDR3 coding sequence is TGTGCCAGCAGCTTAATGGCCAGGGGCTTGGGCACTGAAGCTTTCTTT. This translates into CASSLMARGLGTEAFF.

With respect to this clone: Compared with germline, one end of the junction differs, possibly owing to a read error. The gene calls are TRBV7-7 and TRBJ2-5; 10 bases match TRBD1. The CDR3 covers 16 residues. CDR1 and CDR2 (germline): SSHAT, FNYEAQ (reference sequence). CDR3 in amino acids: CASSLGGTGEGETQYF. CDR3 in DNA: TGTGCTAGCAGCTTAGGGGGGACAGGGGAAGGGGAGACCCAGTACTTC.

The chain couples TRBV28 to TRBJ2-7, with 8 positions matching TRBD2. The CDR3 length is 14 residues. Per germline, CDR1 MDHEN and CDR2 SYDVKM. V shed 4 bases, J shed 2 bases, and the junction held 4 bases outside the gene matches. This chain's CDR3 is CASSSGGTTYEQYF. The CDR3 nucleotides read TGTGCCAGCAGTTCGGGAGGGACAACCTACGAGCAGTACTTC.

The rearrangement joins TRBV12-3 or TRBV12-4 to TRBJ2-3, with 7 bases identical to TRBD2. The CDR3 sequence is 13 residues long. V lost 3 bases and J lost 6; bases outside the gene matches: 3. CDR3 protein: CASSFAGEDTQYF. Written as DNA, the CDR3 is TGTGCCAGCAGTTTTGCGGGAGAGGATACGCAGTATTTT.

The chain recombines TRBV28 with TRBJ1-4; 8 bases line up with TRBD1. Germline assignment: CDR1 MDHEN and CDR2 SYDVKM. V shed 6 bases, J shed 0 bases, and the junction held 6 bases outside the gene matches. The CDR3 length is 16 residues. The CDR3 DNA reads TGTGCCAGCAGGACGGGACAGGAGACAACTAATGAAAAACTGTTTTTT. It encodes CASRTGQETTNEKLFF.

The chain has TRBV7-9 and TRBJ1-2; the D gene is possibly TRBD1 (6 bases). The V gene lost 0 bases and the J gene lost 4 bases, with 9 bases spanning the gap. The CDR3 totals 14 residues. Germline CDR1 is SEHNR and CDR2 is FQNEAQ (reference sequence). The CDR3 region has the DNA TGTGCCAGCAGCTTAGCTGGGGGCGGCTATGGCTACACCTTC. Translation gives CASSLAGGGYGYTF.

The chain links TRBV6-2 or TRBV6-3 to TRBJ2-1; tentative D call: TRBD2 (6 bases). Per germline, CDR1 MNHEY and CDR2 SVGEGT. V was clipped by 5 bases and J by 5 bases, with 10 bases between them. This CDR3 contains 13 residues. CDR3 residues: CASSISGDNEQFF. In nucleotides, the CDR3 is TGTGCCAGCAGTATTTCGGGGGACAATGAGCAGTTCTTC.

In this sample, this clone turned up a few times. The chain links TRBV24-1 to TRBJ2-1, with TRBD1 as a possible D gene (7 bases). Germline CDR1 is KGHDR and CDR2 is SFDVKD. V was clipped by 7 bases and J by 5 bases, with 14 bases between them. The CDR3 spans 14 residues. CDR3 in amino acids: CATREAGQNNEQFF. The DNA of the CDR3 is TGTGCCACCAGGGAGGCGGGACAGAACAATGAGCAGTTCTTC.

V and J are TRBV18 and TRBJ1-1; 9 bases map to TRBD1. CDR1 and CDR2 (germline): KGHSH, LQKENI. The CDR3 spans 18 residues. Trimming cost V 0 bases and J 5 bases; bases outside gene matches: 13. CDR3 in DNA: TGTGCCAGCTCACCACCTTCACAGGGGGCGAGGGGTTGGACTGAAGCTTTCTTT. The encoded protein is CASSPPSQGARGWTEAFF.

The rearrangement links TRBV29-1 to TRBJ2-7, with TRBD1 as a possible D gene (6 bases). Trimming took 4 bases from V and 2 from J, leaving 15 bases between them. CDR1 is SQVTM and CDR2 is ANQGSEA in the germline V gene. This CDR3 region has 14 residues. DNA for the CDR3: TGCAGCGTTGTAAGGCAGGGGACACCCTACGAGCAGTACTTC. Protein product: CSVVRQGTPYEQYF.

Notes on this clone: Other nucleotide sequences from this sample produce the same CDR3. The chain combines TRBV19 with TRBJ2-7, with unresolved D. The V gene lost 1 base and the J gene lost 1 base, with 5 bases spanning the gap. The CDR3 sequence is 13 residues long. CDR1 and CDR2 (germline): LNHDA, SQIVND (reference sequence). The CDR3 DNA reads TGTGCCAGTAGTATAGGAGGTTCCTACGAGCAGTACTTC. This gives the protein CASSIGGSYEQYF.